This T cell receptor beta chain was captured by sequencing in a study of shared clonotypes between healthy human individuals (dated by TCRdb to the early 2020s). About the full investigation: A couple of women and a few men aged 18 to 49 years were included in the cohort. To estimate repertoire size and how much clonotype sharing occurs between individuals, the study deeply sequenced the blood TCR repertoires of several healthy adults. For each donor, CD4 naive and CD4 memory were each given three plates, CD8 naive was given two plates, and CD8 memory was given one plate. Leukapheresis yielded between about 0.8 and 9.5 billion PBMCs per donor. To increase sequencing depth and limit assay-specific biases, TCR repertoire library preparation and sequencing were carried out by different laboratories using diverse techniques.

Study-level results and caveats: Pairwise subsampling led to the expectation that sequencing depth would affect the degree of clonotype sharing among donors. Incomplete sequencing was indicated by rarefaction of sorted-subset datasets, despite the large sequencing depth. Because the study included only a small number of donors, the genetic and exposure-history diversity represented was limited. Only blood was sampled, and tissue TCR repertoires likely differ from those in blood. Compared with non-shared clonotypes, clonotypes shared by all four sorted-subset donors had higher generation probabilities. Sharing across a few donors was observed for approximately 5% of naive CD4, under 4% of naive CD8, 2.3% of memory CD4, and around 0.44% of memory CD8 clonotypes. Estimated clonotype richness was generally larger for naive than for memory subsets.

Comment on this clone: Its antigen is still unknown. Base qualities were left out, and no much larger clone turns up one base away.

The donors were healthy, HIV-negative adults who had no recently reported acute infections or vaccinations. Only Caucasian adults living in Nashville, Tennessee, USA were represented among the donors. CD4+ T cells were enriched through magnetic negative selection, after which naive cells were positively selected on CD45RA and the remaining negative fraction served as the memory subset. Blood was obtained by leukapheresis, after which PBMCs were separated by Ficoll-Histopaque density gradient centrifugation and cryopreserved in liquid nitrogen vapor phase. Purity and quantity of every magnetically sorted T cell population were checked by analytical flow cytometry. From each sorted fraction, genomic DNA was isolated and quantified by UV absorbance on a Nanodrop 2000c. Using the deep immunoSEQ assay, multiplex PCR amplified TCR CDR3 regions from genomic DNA. For each cell subset, the extracted genomic DNA was distributed evenly across all wells of several immunoSEQ 96-well plates, and each plate served as one replicate. For sorted subsets, 200 to 250 ng of genomic DNA, equivalent to roughly 33,000 T cell genomes, went into each replicate PCR. The purified libraries were quantified using a Qubit 3.0 fluorometer, sized with a Bioanalyzer 2100, and then quantified again using the KAPA Library Quantification kit. A separate single-read 150-cycle Illumina NextSeq 550 flow cell was used to sequence each immunoSEQ 96-well plate. The original methods were these. Because the immunoSEQ output held only junctional sequences and lacked quality scores, the filtering could not match the filtering applied to full-length reads. To assign V/J genes and CDR3, sequences were annotated using PyIR, a Python wrapper for IgBLAST v1.9, with IMGT germline references. Reads were removed for weak V/J assignments (E-value above 1e-6), missing CDR3, stop codons, out-of-frame junctions, or ambiguous translated residues. A V3J clonotype was defined by an identical inferred V gene, J gene, and CDR3 amino acid sequence. Percentage overlap between repertoires was calculated by dividing the number of shared unique clonotypes by the size of the smaller repertoire. Repertoire richness was assessed with RTK rarefaction, the Chao1 estimator, and Recon v2.1 estimates of unobserved clonotypes. Generation probabilities for all TCRbeta clonotypes obtained by the gDNA method from a handful of donors were computed using OLGA. TCRdb took over this immuneACCESS table, retaining in-frame rearrangements with V and J assigned. Such tables are incomplete; in checked studies, under half of the missing clones stem from an unresolved V gene, and the remainder is unexplained. V, J and clone size reflect that table, while D and trimming were determined from the DNA. The sample yields 2,500,000 or so clones; approximately 93% were counted once. More than 0.35% of the sample lies in the top ten.

In the germline V gene, CDR1 corresponds to SQVTM and CDR2 to ANQGSEA. The junction shows trimming of 6 bases on V and 4 bases on J, plus 28 bases between the germline ends. The CDR3 covers 17 residues, taking in both the cysteine and the phenylalanine. The entry retains the CDR3 DNA only, 51 bases that are in frame from base 1. The specimen was naive CD4+ T cells from PBMCs. The intended sense of this specimen's cell subset or site label: CD45RA+ positively selected. The sequence was collected from a man between 18 and 35 years old in good health. Some clones in this sample may be carry-over from other donors' samples. Recombination joined TRBV29-1 with TRBJ2-7, with the D segment possibly TRBD1 or TRBD2, each aligning over 6 bases. The bases read TGCAGCGTCGGGACATGGGGGCTTGCGGGAAACCCTTACGAGCAGTACTTC. It translates as CSVGTWGLAGNPYEQYF.